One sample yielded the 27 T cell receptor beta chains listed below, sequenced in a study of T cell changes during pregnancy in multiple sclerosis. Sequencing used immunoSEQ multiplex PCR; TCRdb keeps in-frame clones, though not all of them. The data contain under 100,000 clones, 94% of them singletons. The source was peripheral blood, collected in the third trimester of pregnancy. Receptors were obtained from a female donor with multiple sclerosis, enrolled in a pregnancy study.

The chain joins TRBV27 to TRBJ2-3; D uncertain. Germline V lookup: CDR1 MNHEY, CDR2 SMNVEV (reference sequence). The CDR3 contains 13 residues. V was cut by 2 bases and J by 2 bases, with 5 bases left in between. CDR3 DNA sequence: TGTGCCAGCAGTTTACAAATCACAGATACGCAGTATTTT. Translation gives CASSLQITDTQYF.

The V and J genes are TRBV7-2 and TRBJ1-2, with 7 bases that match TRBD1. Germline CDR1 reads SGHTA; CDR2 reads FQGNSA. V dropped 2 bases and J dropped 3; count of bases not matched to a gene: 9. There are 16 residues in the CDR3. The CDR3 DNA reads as TGTGCCAGCAGCTTATATCCCTCAGACAGGGACTATGGCTACACCTTC. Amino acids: CASSLYPSDRDYGYTF.

The CDR3 DNA is TGTGCCAGCAGCGCCGGACTAGCGGGGGCCGGGGAGCTGTTTTTT. Translation: CASSAGLAGAGELFF. The rearrangement uses TRBV4-2 and TRBJ2-2; 13 bases line up with TRBD2. The trim removed 5 bases at V and 6 bases at J, leaving 3 bases unmatched. The germline CDR1 and CDR2 sequences are LGHNA and YNFKEQ. This CDR3 has 15 residues.

CDR3: CATNQETASGNTIYF. The CDR3 DNA is TGTGCCACCAATCAGGAGACAGCTTCTGGAAACACCATATATTTT. V usage is TRBV19 and J usage is TRBJ1-3; D might be TRBD1 (5 bases). There are 15 residues in the CDR3. CDR1 and CDR2 (germline): LNHDA, SQIVND (reference sequence). Trimming left V 10 bases short and J 1 base short, with 17 bases between.

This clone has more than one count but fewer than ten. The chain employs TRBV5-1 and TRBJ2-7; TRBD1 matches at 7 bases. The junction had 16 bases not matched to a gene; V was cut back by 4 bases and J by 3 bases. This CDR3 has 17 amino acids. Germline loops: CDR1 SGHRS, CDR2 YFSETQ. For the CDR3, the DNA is TGCGCCAGCAGCCCTTCGGTACTTCAACAGGGGATCTACGAGCAGTACTTC. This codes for CASSPSVLQQGIYEQYF.

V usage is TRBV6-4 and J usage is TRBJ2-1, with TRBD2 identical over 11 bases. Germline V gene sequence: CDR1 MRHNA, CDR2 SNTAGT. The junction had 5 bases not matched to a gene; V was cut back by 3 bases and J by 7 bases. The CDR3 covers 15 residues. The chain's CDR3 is CASSDSGGAVNEQFF. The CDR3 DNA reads TGTGCCAGCAGTGATAGCGGGGGGGCGGTGAATGAGCAGTTCTTC.

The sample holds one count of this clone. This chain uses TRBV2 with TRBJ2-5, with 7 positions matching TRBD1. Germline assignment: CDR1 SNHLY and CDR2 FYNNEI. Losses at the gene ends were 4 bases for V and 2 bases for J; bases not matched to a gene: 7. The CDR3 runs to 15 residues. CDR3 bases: TGTGCCAGCAGTGGACAGGGTTCGTCACAAGAGACCCAGTACTTC. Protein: CASSGQGSSQETQYF.

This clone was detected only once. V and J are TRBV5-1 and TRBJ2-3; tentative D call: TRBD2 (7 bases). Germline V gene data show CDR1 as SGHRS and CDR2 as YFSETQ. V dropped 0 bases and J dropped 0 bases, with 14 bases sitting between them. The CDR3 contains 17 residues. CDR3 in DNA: TGCGCCAGCAGCTTGGACGTAGGGGGGGCGAGCACAGATACGCAGTATTTT. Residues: CASSLDVGGASTDTQYF.

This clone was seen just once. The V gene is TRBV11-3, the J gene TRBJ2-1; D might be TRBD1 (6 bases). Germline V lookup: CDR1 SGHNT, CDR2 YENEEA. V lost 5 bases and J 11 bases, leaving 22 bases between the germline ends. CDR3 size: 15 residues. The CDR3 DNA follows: TGTGCCAGCAGCCCGATGGGGCCAGGGGCCCCCCAGCAGTTCTTC. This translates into CASSPMGPGAPQQFF. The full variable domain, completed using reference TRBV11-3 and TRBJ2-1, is EAGVVQSPRYKIIEKKQPVAFWCNPISGHNTLYWYLQNLGQGPELLIRYENEEAVDDSQLPKDRFSAERLKGVDSTLKIQPAELGDSAVYLCASSPMGPGAPQQFFGPGTRLTVL.

CDR3 nucleotides: TGTGCCAGCTCATCGATCGACAGACCCTACGAGCAGTACTTC. This codes for CASSSIDRPYEQYF. The genes are TRBV18 and TRBJ2-7; perhaps TRBD1 as D (5 bases). Trimming took 5 bases from V and 2 from J, leaving 13 bases between them. The CDR3 runs to 14 residues. Germline V CDR1 and CDR2: KGHSH, LQKENI.

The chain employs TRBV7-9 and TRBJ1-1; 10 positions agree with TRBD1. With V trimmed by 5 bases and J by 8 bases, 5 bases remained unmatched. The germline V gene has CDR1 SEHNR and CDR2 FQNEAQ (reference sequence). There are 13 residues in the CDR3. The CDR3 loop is CASSTMTGGEAFF. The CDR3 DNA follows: TGTGCCAGCAGCACCATGACAGGGGGCGAAGCTTTCTTT.

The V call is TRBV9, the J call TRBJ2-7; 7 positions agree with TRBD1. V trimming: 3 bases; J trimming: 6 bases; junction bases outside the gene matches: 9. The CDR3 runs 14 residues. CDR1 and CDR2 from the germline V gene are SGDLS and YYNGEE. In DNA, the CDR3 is TGTGCCAGCAGCGCCCCCGGGACAGCCCGCGAGCAGTACTTC. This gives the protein CASSAPGTAREQYF.

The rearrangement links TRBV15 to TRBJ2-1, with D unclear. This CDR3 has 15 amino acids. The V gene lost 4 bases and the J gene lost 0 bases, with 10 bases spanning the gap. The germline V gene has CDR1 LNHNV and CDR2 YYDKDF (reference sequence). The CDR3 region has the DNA TGTGCCACCAGCACGATACAGAGCTCCTACAATGAGCAGTTCTTC. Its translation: CATSTIQSSYNEQFF.

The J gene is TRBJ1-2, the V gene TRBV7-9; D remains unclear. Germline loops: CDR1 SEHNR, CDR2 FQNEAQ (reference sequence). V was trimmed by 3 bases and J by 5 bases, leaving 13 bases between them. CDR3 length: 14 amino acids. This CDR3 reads CASSFYGVGYGYTF. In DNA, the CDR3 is TGTGCCAGCAGCTTTTACGGGGTTGGGTATGGCTACACCTTC.

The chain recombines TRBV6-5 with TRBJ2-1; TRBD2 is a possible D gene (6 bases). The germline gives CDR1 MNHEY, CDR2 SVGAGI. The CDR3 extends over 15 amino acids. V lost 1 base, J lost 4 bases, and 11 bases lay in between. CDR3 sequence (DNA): TGTGCCAGCAGTTACTTGGGGGGTCTATACAATGAGCAGTTCTTC. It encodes CASSYLGGLYNEQFF.

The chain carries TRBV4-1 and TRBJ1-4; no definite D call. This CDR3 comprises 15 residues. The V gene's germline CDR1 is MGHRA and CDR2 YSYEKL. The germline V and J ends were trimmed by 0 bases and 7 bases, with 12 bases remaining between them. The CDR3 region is CASSQEAGFTEKLFF. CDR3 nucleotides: TGCGCCAGCAGCCAAGAAGCCGGGTTTACTGAAAAACTGTTTTTT.

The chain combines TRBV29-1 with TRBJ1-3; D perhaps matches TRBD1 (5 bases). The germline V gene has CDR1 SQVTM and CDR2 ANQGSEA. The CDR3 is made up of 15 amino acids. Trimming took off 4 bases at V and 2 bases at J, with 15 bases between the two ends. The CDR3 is CSVGSLGQTGNTIYF. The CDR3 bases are TGCAGCGTTGGGTCCCTTGGACAAACTGGAAACACCATATATTTT.

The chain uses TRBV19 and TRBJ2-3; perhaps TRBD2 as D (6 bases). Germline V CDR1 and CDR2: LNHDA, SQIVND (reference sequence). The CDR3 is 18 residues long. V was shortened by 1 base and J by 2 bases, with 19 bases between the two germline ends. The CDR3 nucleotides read TGTGCCAGTAGTATAGGGACCGGGACTCGCTACGCCACAGATACGCAGTATTTT. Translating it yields CASSIGTGTRYATDTQYF. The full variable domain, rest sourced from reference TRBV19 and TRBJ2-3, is DGGITQSPKYLFRKEGQNVTLSCEQNLNHDAMYWYRQDPGQGLRLIYYSQIVNDFQKGDIAEGYSVSREKKESFPLTVTSAQKNPTAFYLCASSIGTGTRYATDTQYFGPGTRLTVL.

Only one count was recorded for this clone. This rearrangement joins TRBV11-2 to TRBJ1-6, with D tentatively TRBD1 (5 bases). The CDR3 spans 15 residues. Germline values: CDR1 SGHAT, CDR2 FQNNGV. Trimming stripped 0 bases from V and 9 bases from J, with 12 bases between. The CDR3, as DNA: TGTGCCAGCAGCTTAGACGGGGGGATTGGTTCACCCCTCCACTTT. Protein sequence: CASSLDGGIGSPLHF.

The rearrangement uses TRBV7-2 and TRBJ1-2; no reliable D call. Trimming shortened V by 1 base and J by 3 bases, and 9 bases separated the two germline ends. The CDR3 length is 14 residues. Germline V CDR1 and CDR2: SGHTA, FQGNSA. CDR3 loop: CASSLVGLYYGYTF. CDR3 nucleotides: TGTGCCAGCAGCTTAGTGGGCCTATACTATGGCTACACCTTC.

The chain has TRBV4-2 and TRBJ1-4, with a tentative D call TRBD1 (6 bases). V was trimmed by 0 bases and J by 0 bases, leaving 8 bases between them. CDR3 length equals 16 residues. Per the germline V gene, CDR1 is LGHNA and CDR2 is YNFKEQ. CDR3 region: CASSQEGGATNEKLFF. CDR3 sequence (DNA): TGTGCCAGCAGCCAAGAAGGGGGGGCAACTAATGAAAAACTGTTTTTT.

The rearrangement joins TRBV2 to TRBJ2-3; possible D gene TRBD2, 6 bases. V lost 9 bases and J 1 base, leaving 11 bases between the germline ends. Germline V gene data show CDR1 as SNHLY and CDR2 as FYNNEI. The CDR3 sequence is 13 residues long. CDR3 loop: CARAGTGTDTQYF. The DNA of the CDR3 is TGTGCCAGAGCAGGGACTGGCACAGATACGCAGTATTTT.

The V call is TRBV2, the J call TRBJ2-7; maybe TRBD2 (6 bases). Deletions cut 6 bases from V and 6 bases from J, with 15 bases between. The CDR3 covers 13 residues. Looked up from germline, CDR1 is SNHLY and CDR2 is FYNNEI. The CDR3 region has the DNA TGTGCCAGCAGCGGGGGTTGGGGGTTCGAGCAGTACTTC. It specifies CASSGGWGFEQYF. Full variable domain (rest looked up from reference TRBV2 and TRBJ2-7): EPEVTQTPSHQVTQMGQEVILRCVPISNHLYFYWYRQILGQKVEFLVSFYNNEISEKSEIFDDQFSVERPDGSNFTLKIRSTKLEDSAMYFCASSGGWGFEQYFGPGTRLTVT.

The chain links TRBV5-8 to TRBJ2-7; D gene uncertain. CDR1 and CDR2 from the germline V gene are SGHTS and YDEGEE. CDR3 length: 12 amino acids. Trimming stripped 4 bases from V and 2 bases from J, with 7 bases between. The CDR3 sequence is CASSPGAYEQYF. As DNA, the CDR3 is TGTGCCAGCAGCCCCGGTGCCTACGAGCAGTACTTC. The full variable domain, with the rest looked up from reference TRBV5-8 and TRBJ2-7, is EAGVTQSPTHLIKTRGQQATLRCSPISGHTSVYWYQQALGLGLQFLLWYDEGEERNRGNFPPRFSGRQFPNYSSELNVNALELEDSALYLCASSPGAYEQYFGPGTRLTVT.

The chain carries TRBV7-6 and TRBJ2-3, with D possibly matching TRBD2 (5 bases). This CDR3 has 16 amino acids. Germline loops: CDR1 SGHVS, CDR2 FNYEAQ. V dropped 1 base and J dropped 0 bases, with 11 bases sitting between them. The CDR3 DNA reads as TGTGCCAGCAGCTTAGAACTAGGGCAGAGCACAGATACGCAGTATTTT. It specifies CASSLELGQSTDTQYF.

The CDR3 DNA reads TGTGCCAGCAGCCAATGGAGGGGCTATGGCTACACCTTC. Translating it yields CASSQWRGYGYTF. The chain recombines TRBV14 with TRBJ1-2; weak D call: TRBD1 (5 bases). The germline V and J ends were trimmed by 2 bases and 4 bases, with 8 bases remaining between them. The CDR3 is 13 residues long. CDR1 and CDR2 (germline): SGHDN, FVKESK.

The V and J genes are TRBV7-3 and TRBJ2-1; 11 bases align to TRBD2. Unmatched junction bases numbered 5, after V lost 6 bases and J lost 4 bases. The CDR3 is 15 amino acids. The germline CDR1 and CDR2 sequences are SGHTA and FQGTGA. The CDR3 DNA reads TGTGCCAGCAGTATAGCGGGGGGGCGGTACAATGAGCAGTTCTTC. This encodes CASSIAGGRYNEQFF.